This record covers a single T cell receptor (beta chain). What the recovered Cohort 3 donors had was two negative PCRs, clearance, or symptom resolution. This entry comes from a study of blood T cell repertoires in COVID-19. Profiled with immunoSEQ multiplex PCR; TCRdb holds only in-frame clones, not every one. The sample lists around 150,000 clones; 82% were seen once. The CDR3 is 18 residues long. Germline CDR1 and CDR2: SEHNR and FQNEAQ (reference sequence). V lost 1 base to trimming and J lost 2 bases, with 20 bases between them. The source is a man aged 50-59 years who had recovered from COVID-19. The sequencing sample was made of PBMCs or T cells enriched from blood (not recorded which). This chain connects TRBV7-9 to TRBJ1-2; a possible D gene is TRBD1 (6 bases). The CDR3 loop reads CASSLGVVFGGQNYGYTF. Written as DNA, the CDR3 is TGTGCCAGCAGCTTAGGTGTGGTATTCGGGGGGCAAAACTATGGCTACACCTTC.